These 11 T cell receptor beta chains share one sample of origin, sequenced in a study of beta chain features in type 1 diabetes. Findings of the study overall: Shorter TCRB CDR3s, moderately but significantly so, were found in Type 1 diabetes patients in all four CD4+ subsets.

These receptors have no identified antigens. Sequenced material consisted of expressed TCRB transcripts (all of the isolated RNA was reverse transcribed). Produced via immunoSEQ multiplex PCR; TCRdb's table is partial and in-frame only. The sample shows 550,000 to 850,000 clones, roughly 13% of them seen only once. The sample comprised naive CD4+ T cells from blood. The origin of the receptors is a man aged 18 to 29 with type 1 diabetes.

There are a few counts of this clone. The chain carries TRBV7-9 and TRBJ2-5; D uncertain. The V gene's germline CDR1 is SEHNR and CDR2 FQNEAQ (reference sequence). V was cut by 2 bases and J by 5 bases, with 12 bases left in between. CDR3 length: 14 residues. CDR3 region: CASSLSISTETQYF. CDR3 DNA sequence: TGTGCCAGCAGCTTAAGTATTAGTACGGAGACCCAGTACTTC.

The chain joins TRBV2 to TRBJ2-3; tentatively, D is TRBD2 (6 bases). The CDR3 spans 13 residues. The V end lost 9 bases, the J end lost 6 bases, and 16 bases lay between the germline ends. CDR1 is SNHLY and CDR2 is FYNNEI in the germline V gene. Here the CDR3 DNA reads TGTGCCAGGTCCGGGCCCGGAGGGGATACGCAGTATTTT. It encodes CARSGPGGDTQYF. Filled out from reference TRBV2 and TRBJ2-3, the complete variable domain reads EPEVTQTPSHQVTQMGQEVILRCVPISNHLYFYWYRQILGQKVEFLVSFYNNEISEKSEIFDDQFSVERPDGSNFTLKIRSTKLEDSAMYFCARSGPGGDTQYFGPGTRLTVL.

This clone was recorded a few times. CDR3 protein: CASSVTQNQETQYF. The CDR3 nucleotides read TGTGCCAGCAGCGTAACCCAGAACCAAGAGACCCAGTACTTC. The chain links TRBV9 to TRBJ2-5; D is unresolved. Germline V lookup: CDR1 SGDLS, CDR2 YYNGEE. The CDR3 consists of 14 residues. Trimming left V 1 base short and J 0 bases short, with 7 bases between.

In nucleotides, the CDR3 is TGTGCCAGCAGACAGGAAGCGCGTGAGCAGTTCTTC. Translation: CASRQEAREQFF. The rearrangement uses TRBV28 and TRBJ2-1; D perhaps matches TRBD1 (5 bases). Trimming cost V 6 bases and J 9 bases, with 12 bases left between them. Per the germline V gene, CDR1 is MDHEN and CDR2 is SYDVKM. The CDR3 sequence is 12 residues long.

Notes on this clone: Other nucleotide sequences from this sample produce the same CDR3. The chain is built from TRBV5-1 and TRBJ2-5; D might be TRBD1 (5 bases). Germline loops: CDR1 SGHRS, CDR2 YFSETQ. The CDR3 totals 14 residues. The V and J ends lost 0 bases and 1 base respectively, with 7 bases between them. CDR3 coding DNA: TGCGCCAGCAGCTTGGAGCAGGGCCAAGAGACCCAGTACTTC. Its protein is CASSLEQGQETQYF.

V and J are TRBV5-6 and TRBJ2-3; 7 bases match TRBD2. The CDR3 loop spans 16 amino acids. Germline V gene lookup returns CDR1 SGHDT and CDR2 YYEEEE. After removal of 3 bases from V and 4 bases from J, the junction contained 11 bases not matched to a gene. The CDR3 protein is CASSWGTTIIADTQYF. The DNA for the CDR3 is TGTGCCAGCAGCTGGGGGACTACCATTATTGCAGATACGCAGTATTTT.

The CDR3 loop is CASSSTDRSQAFF. The CDR3 DNA reads as TGTGCCAGCAGCTCCACCGACAGAAGCCAAGCTTTCTTT. The chain recombines TRBV7-8 with TRBJ1-1; D might be TRBD1 (5 bases). This CDR3 contains 13 residues. CDR1 is SGHVS and CDR2 is FQNEAQ in the germline V gene. V was clipped by 4 bases and J by 9 bases, with 15 bases between them. Full variable domain (remainder filled in from reference TRBV7-8 and TRBJ1-1): GAGVSQSPRYKVAKRGQDVALRCDPISGHVSLFWYQQALGQGPEFLTYFQNEAQLDKSGLPSDRFFAERPEGSVSTLKIQRTQQEDSAVYLCASSSTDRSQAFFGQGTRLTVV.

The V and J genes are TRBV12-5 and TRBJ2-7, with D perhaps TRBD2 (6 bases). CDR3 size: 14 residues. V was shortened by 0 bases and J by 5 bases, with 11 bases between the two germline ends. The V gene's germline CDR1 is LGHNT and CDR2 FRNRAP. Here the CDR3 reads CASGLVAGGDEQYF. The CDR3 bases are TGTGCTAGTGGTTTGGTAGCCGGAGGGGACGAGCAGTACTTC.

The V gene is TRBV2, the J gene TRBJ2-1; D unresolved. Germline CDR1 is SNHLY and CDR2 is FYNNEI. The V gene lost 6 bases and the J gene lost 14 bases, with 5 bases spanning the gap. This CDR3 region has 8 residues. The CDR3: CASRKEFF. The DNA for the CDR3 is TGTGCCAGCAGAAAGGAGTTCTTC.

This sequence joins TRBV6-5 and TRBJ2-7; TRBD1 matches at 8 bases. Germline lookup yields CDR1 MNHEY and CDR2 SVGAGI. CDR3 length equals 15 residues. V lost 2 bases to trimming and J lost 0 bases; unmatched junction nucleotides: 3. CDR3 nucleotide sequence: TGTGCCAGCAGTTACGTCCAGGGGGCCTCCTACGAGCAGTACTTC. Protein: CASSYVQGASYEQYF.

The chain carries TRBV6-5 and TRBJ2-7; D unclear. The V gene lost 3 bases and the J gene lost 6 bases, with 12 bases spanning the gap. The germline V gene has CDR1 MNHEY and CDR2 SVGAGI. This CDR3 region has 13 residues. This CDR3 reads CASSYTSRTEQYF. CDR3 nucleotide sequence: TGTGCCAGCAGTTATACCTCACGGACCGAGCAGTACTTC.